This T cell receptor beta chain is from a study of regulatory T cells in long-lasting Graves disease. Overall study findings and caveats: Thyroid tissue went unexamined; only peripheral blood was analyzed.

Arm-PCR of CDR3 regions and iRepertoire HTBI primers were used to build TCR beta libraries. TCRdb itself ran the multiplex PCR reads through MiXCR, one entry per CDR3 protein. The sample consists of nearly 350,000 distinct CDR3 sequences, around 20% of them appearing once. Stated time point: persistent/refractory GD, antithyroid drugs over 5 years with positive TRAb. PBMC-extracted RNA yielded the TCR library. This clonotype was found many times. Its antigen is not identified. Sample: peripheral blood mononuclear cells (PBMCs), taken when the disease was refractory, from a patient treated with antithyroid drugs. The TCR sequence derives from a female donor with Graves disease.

The DNA of the CDR3 is TGTGCCAGCAGTGACGGTTTCACCTCGGGATTACGACGCATCTACGAGCAGTACTTC. Translation: CASSDGFTSGLRRIYEQYF. This rearrangement joins TRBV6-1 to TRBJ2-7; D is possibly TRBD2 (5 bases). CDR3 length equals 19 residues. CDR1 MNHNS and CDR2 SASEGT come from the germline V gene. Trimming removed 3 bases at V and 3 bases at J, with 27 bases between.